This T cell receptor (beta chain) was obtained from a study of spatial heterogeneity in lung cancer. Across the whole study: Across tumor regions, counts of TCR transcripts showed a strong correlation with a T cell module score derived from matched bulk RNA-seq. Study findings and constraints: Tumors with more nonsynonymous mutations had more expanded intratumoral alpha and beta TCRs.

This clonotype showed up many times. Its antigen is unidentified. Germline-derived CDR1 and CDR2 are KGHSH and LQKENI. J lost 4 bases, V lost 5 bases, and 7 bases had no gene match. This CDR3 comprises 15 residues. TCRdb re-analysed the 5' RACE reads in MiXCR, keeping a single row per CDR3 protein. The repertoire holds 15,000 to 20,000 distinct CDR3 sequences, with around 6.9% as singletons. Time point of the sample: sample taken at primary tumor resection. TCRs were sequenced from unsorted whole RNA of tumor, nontumor lung or PBMC. The genes are TRBV18 and TRBJ2-1; 8 nucleotides align to TRBD2. This receptor was obtained from a female donor with early-stage non-small cell lung cancer. This specimen was lung tumor tissue, taken at surgery. The CDR3 loop is CASSTVASGYNEQFF. The CDR3, as DNA: TGTGCCAGCTCAACCGTGGCTAGCGGGTACAATGAGCAGTTCTTC.